Given below is one T cell receptor (beta chain) in context. This clonotype was found many times. What antigen it recognizes has not been identified. No much larger clone exists at a distance of one base, and base qualities are not known. The data derive from a study of T-cell reconstitution after alpha-beta-depleted transplantation in children (dated by TCRdb to the mid-2010s). Background on the whole study: T-cell immune reconstitution after TCRalphabeta/CD19-depleted allogeneic hematopoietic cell transplantation in children was quantitatively tracked in the study by means of TCR repertoire profiling. The full study reports these points: In some patients, the high TCRbeta diversity seen at day 60 was put down to recipient T cells and intrathymic progenitors that had survived conditioning. Over the following months the frequencies of hyperexpanded clones went down, and after one year T-cell counts and TCRbeta diversity were mostly credited to newly produced T cells. Apparently early alphabetaT-cell count recovery about two months after transplant reportedly relied on only several hundred rapidly expanded clones derived from non-depleted graft cells.

The treatment or condition label, read with the paper, signifies: allogeneic hematopoietic cell transplantation with graft depleted of TCRalphabeta T cells and CD19 B cells. The children who served as transplant recipients had been given grafts of TCRalphabeta/CD19-depleted allogeneic hematopoietic cells. The CDR3 sequence holds 13 residues, the cysteine and phenylalanine included. The CDR3 DNA has 39 bases and is translated from base 1. V sheds 6 bases and J sheds 4 bases, leaving 10 bases between their ends. Preparation of the library involved PCR. The listed sequencing device is Illumina HiSeq 2500. TCR libraries were prepared with molecular barcoding, using unique molecular identifiers to normalize TCRbeta repertoire quantification. TCRdb redid the processing of the public reads, applying fastp at Q25 and MiXCR, and retained in-frame beta chains. Here each entry gathers all rows of one CDR3 protein and keeps the most common genes and DNA. The sample yields about 110,000 distinct CDR3 sequences; approximately 10% were counted once. Clones ranked in the top ten supply less than 35% of the sample.

The input for sequencing was PBMCs, taken before TCRalphabeta/CD19-depleted stem cell transplant. Recombination linked TRBV12-3 or TRBV12-4 to TRBJ1-5, with TRBD1 tentatively as D gene (6 bases match). The receptor was derived from a boy between 2 and 15 years old with acute lymphoblastic leukemia, due to receive a stem cell transplant. Read as DNA, the sequence is TGTGCCAGCAGACTAGGGGGGAATCAGCCCCAGCATTTT. This encodes CASRLGGNQPQHF.